This paragraph reports one T cell receptor (beta chain). Its antigen is unidentified. The data originate from a study of T cells in narcolepsy. Across the whole study: Donors had narcolepsy type 1 or type 2, or were healthy controls. Findings of the study overall: Healthy controls reportedly lacked the autoreactive clonotypes serially found in patients' blood. In some patient and control memory CD4+ samples, autoreactive clones were absent. Comparing one patient's CSF and blood CD4+ clonotypes highlighted HCRT- and TRIB2-specific autoreactive clonotypes.

Libraries were prepared by immunoSEQ multiplex PCR; TCRdb keeps only in-frame clonotypes and omits some of them. The sample yields 25,000 to 35,000 clones, about four fifths seen once. The CDR3 runs 15 residues. Germline V gives CDR1 SQVTM, CDR2 ANQGSEA. V lost 6 bases and J lost 5; bases outside the gene matches: 8. The TCR comes from a human donor with narcolepsy. The chain joins TRBV29-1 to TRBJ2-3; 13 bases align to TRBD2. The sequenced sample was CD45RA- memory CD4+ T cells from PBMCs. The CDR3 here is CSVGTSGKDGDTQYF. DNA of the CDR3: TGCAGCGTGGGGACTAGCGGGAAAGACGGAGATACGCAGTATTTT.